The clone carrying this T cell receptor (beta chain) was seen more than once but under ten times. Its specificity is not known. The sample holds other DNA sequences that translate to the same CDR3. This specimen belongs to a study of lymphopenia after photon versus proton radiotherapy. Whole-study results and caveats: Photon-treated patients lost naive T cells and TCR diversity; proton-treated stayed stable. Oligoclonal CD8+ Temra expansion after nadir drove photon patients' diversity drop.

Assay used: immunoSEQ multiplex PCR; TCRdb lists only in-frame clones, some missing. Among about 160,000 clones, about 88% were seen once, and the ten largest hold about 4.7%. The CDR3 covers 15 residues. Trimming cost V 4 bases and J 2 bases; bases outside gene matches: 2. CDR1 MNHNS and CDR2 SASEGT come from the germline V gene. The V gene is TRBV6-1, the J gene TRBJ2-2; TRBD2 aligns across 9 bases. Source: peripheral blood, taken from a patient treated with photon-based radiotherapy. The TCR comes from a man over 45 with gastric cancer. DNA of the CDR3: TGTGCCAGCAGTGGACTAGCGGTAAACACCGGGGAGCTGTTTTTT. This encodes CASSGLAVNTGELFF.